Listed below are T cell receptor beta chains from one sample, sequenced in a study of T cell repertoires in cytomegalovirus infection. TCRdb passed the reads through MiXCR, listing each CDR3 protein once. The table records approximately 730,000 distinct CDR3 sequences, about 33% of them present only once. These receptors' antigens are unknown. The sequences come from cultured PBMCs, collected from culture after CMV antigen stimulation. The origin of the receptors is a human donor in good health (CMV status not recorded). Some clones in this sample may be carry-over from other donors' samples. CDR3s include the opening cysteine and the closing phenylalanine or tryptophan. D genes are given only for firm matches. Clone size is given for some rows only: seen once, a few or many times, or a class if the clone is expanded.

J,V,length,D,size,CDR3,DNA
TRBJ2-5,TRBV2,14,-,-,CASRAAGYQETQYF,TGTGCCAGCAGAGCGGCGGGATACCAAGAGACCCAGTACTTC
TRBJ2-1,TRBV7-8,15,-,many,CASSLEAWGVDEQFF,TGTGCCAGCAGCTTAGAGGCATGGGGCGTCGATGAGCAGTTCTTC
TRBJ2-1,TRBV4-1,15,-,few,CASSQTVPWDNEQFF,TGCGCCAGCAGCCAGACCGTGCCTTGGGACAATGAGCAGTTCTTC
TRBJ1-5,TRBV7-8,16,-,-,CASSYGIWDGNQPQHF,TGTGCCAGCAGCTATGGGATTTGGGACGGGAATCAGCCCCAGCATTTT
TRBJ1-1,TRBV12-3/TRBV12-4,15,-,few,CASSLAGGGYTEAFF,TGTGCCAGCAGTTTAGCCGGCGGGGGTTACACTGAAGCTTTCTTT
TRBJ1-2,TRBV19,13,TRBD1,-,CASSIGTGGGYTF,TGTGCCAGTAGTATTGGGACAGGTGGTGGCTACACCTTC
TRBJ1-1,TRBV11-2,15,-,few,CASSLSLWGLTEAFF,TGTGCCAGCAGCTTAAGTCTCTGGGGGCTCACTGAAGCTTTCTTT
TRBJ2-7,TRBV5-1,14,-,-,CASTLLQGPYEQYF,TGCGCCAGCACCCTACTACAGGGTCCCTACGAGCAGTACTTC
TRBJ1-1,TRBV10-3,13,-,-,CAISEGRNTEAFF,TGTGCCATCAGTGAGGGGAGGAACACTGAAGCTTTCTTT
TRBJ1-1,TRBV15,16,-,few,CATSRDLQVVYTEAFF,TGTGCCACCAGCAGAGATCTACAGGTTGTGTACACTGAAGCTTTCTTT
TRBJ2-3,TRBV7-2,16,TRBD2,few,CASSPRTRILGDTQYF,TGTGCCAGCAGCCCACGGACTAGGATCCTTGGGGATACGCAGTATTTT